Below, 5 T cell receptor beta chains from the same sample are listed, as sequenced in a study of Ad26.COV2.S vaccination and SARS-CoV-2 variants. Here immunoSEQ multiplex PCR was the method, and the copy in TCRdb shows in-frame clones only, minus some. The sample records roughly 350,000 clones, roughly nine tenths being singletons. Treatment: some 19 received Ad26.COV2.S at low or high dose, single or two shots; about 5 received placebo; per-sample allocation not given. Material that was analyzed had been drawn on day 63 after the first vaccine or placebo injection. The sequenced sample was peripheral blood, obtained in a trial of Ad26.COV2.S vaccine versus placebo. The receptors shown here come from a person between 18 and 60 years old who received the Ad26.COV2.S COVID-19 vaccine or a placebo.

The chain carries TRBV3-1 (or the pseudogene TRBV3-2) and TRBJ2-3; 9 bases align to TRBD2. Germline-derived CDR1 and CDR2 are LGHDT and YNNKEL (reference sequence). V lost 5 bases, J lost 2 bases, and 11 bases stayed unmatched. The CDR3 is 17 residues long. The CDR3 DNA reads TGTGCCAGCAGCAGAAGGACCGGGACTAGCACCACAGATACGCAGTATTTT. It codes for CASSRRTGTSTTDTQYF.

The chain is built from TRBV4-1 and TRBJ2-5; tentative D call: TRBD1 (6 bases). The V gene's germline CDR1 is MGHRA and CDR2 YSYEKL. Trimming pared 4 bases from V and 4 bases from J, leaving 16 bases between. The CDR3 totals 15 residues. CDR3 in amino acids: CASSLLSTGRETQYF. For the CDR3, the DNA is TGCGCCAGCAGCCTCTTGTCAACAGGGAGAGAGACCCAGTACTTC.

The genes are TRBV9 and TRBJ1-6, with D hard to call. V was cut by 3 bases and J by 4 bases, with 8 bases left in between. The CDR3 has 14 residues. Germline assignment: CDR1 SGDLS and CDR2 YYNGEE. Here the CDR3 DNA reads TGTGCCAGCAGCGGGGCAGCTTATAATTCACCCCTCCACTTT. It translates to CASSGAAYNSPLHF.

This CDR3 is CASSPYSNQPQHF. CDR3 in DNA: TGTGCCAGCAGTCCCTATAGCAATCAGCCCCAGCATTTT. V and J are TRBV6-5 and TRBJ1-5; D gene unclear. This CDR3 contains 13 residues. Germline CDR1 and CDR2: MNHEY and SVGAGI. Trimming took off 5 bases at V and 0 bases at J, with 5 bases between the two ends.

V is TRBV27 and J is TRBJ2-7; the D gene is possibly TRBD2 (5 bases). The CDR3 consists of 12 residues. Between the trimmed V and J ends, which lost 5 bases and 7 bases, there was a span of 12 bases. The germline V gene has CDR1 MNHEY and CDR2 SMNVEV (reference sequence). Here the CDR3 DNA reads TGTGCCAGCAGTGTAGCGACGGGAGAGCAGTACTTC. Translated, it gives CASSVATGEQYF.